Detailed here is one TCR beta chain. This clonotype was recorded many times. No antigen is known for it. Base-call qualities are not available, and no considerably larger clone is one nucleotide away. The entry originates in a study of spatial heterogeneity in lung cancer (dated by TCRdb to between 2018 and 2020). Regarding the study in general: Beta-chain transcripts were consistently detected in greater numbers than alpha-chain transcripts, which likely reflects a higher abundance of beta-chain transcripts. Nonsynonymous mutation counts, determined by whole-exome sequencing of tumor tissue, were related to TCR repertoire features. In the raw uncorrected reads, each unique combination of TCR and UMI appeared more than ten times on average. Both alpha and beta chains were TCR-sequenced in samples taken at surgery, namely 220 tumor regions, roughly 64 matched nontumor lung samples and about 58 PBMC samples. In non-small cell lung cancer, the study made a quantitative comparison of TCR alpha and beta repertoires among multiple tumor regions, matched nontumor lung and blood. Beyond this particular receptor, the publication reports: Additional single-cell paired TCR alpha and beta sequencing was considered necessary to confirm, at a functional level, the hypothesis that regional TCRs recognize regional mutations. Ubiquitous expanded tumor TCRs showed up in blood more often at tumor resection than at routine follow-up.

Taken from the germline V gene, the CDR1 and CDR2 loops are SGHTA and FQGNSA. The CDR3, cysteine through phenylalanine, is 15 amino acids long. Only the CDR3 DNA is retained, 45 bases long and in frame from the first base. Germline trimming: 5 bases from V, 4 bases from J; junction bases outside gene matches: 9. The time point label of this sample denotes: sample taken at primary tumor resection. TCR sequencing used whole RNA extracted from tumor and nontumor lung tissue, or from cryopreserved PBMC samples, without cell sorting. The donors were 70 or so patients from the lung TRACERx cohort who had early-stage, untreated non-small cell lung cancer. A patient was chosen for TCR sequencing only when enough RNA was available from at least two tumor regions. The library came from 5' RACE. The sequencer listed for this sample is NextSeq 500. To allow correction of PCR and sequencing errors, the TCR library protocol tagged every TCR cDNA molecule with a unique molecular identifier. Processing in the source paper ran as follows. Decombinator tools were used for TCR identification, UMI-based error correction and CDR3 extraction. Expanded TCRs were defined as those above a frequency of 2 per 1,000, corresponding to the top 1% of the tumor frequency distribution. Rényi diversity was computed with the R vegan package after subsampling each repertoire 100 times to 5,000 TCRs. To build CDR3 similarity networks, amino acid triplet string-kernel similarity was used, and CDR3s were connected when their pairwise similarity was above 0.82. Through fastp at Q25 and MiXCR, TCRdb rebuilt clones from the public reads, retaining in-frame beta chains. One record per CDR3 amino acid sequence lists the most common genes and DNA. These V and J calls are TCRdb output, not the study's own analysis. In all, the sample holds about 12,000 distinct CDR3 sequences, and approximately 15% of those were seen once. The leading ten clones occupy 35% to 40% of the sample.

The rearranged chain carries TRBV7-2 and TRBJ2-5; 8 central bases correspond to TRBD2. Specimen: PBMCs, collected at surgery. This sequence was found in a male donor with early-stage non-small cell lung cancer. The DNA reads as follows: TGTGCCAGCAGCGATACCTTACGGGGGGGAGAGACCCAGTACTTC. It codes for CASSDTLRGGETQYF.